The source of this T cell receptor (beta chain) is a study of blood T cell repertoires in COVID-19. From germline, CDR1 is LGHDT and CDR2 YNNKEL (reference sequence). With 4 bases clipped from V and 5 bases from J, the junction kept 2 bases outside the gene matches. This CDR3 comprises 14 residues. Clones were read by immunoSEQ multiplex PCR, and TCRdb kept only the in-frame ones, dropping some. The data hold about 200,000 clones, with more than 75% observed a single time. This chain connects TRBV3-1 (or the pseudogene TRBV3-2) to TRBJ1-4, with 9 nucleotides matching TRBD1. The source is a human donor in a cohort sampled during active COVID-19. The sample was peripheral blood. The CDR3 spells CASSLTGGNEKLFF. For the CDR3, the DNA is TGTGCCAGCAGCCTGACAGGGGGGAATGAAAAACTGTTTTTT.